This TCR beta chain was captured in a study of blood T cell repertoires in COVID-19. Trimming took 3 bases from V and 0 from J; bases not matched to a gene: 0. CDR3 size: 14 residues. From germline, CDR1 is SGHTA and CDR2 FQGTGA. Libraries were prepared by immunoSEQ multiplex PCR; TCRdb keeps only in-frame clonotypes and omits some of them. In the table there are fewer than 250,000 clones, about 87% of which are singletons. Sequencing was done on a sample of peripheral blood. This receptor was identified in a man in his 70s with acute or convalescent COVID-19. This chain uses TRBV7-3 with TRBJ1-2; 8 bases map to TRBD1. CDR3 DNA: TGTGCCAGCAGCTTGGACAGGGCTAACTATGGCTACACCTTC. Translating it yields CASSLDRANYGYTF.